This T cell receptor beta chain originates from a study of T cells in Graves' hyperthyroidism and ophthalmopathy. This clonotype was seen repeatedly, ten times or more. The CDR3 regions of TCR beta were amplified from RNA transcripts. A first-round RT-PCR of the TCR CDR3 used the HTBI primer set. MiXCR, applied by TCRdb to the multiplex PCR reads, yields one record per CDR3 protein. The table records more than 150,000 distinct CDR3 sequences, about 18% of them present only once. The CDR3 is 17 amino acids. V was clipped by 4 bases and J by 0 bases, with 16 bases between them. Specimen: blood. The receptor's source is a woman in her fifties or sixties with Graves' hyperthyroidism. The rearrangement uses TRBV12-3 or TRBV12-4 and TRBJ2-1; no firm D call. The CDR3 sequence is CASSSPPRISSYNEQFF. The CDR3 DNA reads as TGTGCCAGCAGTTCGCCCCCCCGGATCAGCTCCTACAATGAGCAGTTCTTC.